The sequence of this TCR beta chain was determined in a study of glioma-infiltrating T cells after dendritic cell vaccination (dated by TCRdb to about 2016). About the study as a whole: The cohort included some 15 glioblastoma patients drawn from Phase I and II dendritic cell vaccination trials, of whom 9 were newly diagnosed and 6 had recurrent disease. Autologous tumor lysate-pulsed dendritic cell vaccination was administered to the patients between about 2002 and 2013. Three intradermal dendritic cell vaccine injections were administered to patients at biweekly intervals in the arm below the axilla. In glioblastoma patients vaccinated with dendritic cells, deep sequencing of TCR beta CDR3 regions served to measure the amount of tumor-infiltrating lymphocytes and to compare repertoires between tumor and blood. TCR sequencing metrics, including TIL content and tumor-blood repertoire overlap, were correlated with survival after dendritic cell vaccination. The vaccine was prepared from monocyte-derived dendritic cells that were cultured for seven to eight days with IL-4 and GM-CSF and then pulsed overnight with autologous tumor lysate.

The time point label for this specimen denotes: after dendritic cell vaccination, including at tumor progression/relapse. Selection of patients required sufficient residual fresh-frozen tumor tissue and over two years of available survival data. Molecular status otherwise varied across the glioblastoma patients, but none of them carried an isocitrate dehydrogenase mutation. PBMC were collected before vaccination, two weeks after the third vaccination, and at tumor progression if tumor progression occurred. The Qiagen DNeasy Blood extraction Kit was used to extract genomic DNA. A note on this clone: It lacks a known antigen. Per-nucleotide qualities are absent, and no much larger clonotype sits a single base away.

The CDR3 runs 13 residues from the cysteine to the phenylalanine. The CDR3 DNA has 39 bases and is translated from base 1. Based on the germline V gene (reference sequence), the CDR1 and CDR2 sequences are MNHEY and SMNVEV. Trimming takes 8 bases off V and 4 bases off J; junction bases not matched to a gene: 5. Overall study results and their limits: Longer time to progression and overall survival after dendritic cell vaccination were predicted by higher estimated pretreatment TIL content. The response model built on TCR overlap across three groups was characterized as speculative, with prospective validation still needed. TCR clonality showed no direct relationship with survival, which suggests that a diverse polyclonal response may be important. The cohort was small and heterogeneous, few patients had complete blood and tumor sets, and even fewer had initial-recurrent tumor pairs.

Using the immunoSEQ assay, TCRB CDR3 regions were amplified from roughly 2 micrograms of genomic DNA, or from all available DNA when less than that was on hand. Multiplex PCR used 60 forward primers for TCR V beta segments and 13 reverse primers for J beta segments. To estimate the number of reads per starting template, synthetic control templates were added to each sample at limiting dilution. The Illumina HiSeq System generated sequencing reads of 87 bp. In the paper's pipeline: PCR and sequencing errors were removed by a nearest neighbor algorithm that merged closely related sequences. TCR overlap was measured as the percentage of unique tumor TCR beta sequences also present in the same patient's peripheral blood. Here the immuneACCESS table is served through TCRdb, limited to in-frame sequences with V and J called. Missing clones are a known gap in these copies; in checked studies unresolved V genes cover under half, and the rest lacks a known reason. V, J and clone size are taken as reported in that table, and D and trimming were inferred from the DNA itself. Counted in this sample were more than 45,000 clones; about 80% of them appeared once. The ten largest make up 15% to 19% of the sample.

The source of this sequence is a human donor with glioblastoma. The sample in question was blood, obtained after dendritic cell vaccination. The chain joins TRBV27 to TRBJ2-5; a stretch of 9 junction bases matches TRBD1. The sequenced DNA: TGTGCCAGCTGGGACAGGGTAACAGAGACCCAGTACTTC. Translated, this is CASWDRVTETQYF.